The rows below give T cell receptor beta chains drawn from one sample of a study of T cells in tumors after PD-1 blockade. Here immunoSEQ multiplex PCR was the method, and the copy in TCRdb shows in-frame clones only, minus some. The sample yields approximately 63,000 clones, approximately 79% seen once. Sequences were derived from PBMCs, sampled after anti-PD-1 treatment. The receptors were sampled from a human donor with basal cell carcinoma. Both conserved end residues are part of each CDR3. Fields, in order: D gene, J gene, clone size, V gene, CDR3 DNA, CDR3 protein. D genes are given only for firm matches. Expanded clones are given a class, and other clones once, few, many or no size at all.

NA | TRBJ2-2 | few | TRBV28 | TGTGCCAGCAGTTTCCGGGACCGACTGGCCGGGGAGCTGTTTTTT | CASSFRDRLAGELFF
TRBD1 | TRBJ1-2 | NA | TRBV30 | TGTGCCTGGGTTACCGGGACAGGGCTAGGCTACACCTTC | CAWVTGTGLGYTF
TRBD1 | TRBJ1-1 | few | TRBV5-1 | TGCGCCAGCAGCTCAGGACAGGGGGGATACACTGAAGCTTTCTTT | CASSSGQGGYTEAFF
TRBD1 | TRBJ1-5 | NA | TRBV2 | TGTGCCAGCAGTTGGGTTACAGGGGGCAGTCAGCCCCAGCATTTT | CASSWVTGGSQPQHF
NA | TRBJ1-5 | NA | TRBV6-1 | TGTGCCAGCAGTGAATATGGGGGAGGCAATCAGCCCCAGCATTTT | CASSEYGGGNQPQHF
NA | TRBJ1-2 | NA | TRBV6-1 | TGTGCCAGCAGTGAGCAAGGGGGAGGAAACTATGGCTACACCTTC | CASSEQGGGNYGYTF
NA | TRBJ2-4 | NA | TRBV27 | TGTGCCAGCAGCTCCCCGGGGGGCGCCAAAAACATTCAGTACTTC | CASSSPGGAKNIQYF
NA | TRBJ1-5 | NA | TRBV6-1 | TGTGCCAGCAGTGAAGAACGTGGGAATCAGCCCCAGCATTTT | CASSEERGNQPQHF
NA | TRBJ2-1 | NA | TRBV3-1/TRBV3-2 | TGTGCCAGCAGCCCCCCCTCGGCGGTCCTTACACTCAATGAGCAGTTCTTC | CASSPPSAVLTLNEQFF
TRBD1 | TRBJ1-5 | NA | TRBV19 | TGTGCCAGTAGTATAACGGGACAGGGGAACCAGCCCCAGCATTTT | CASSITGQGNQPQHF
TRBD1 | TRBJ2-4 | NA | TRBV24-1 | TGTGCCACCAGTGATTCACAGGGGGGCAAAAACATTCAGTACTTC | CATSDSQGGKNIQYF
TRBD1 | TRBJ1-2 | NA | TRBV28 | TGTGCCAGCAGTTTTTTATCAGGGGGCTATGGCTACACCTTC | CASSFLSGGYGYTF
TRBD2 | TRBJ2-7 | NA | TRBV15 | TGTGCCACCAGCAGAGAGCGGGGGGAGGACGAGCAGTACTTC | CATSRERGEDEQYF
NA | TRBJ2-7 | NA | TRBV27 | TGTGCCAGCAGTTCCCCGACCAGGGGTCGGGGCGAGCAGTACTTC | CASSSPTRGRGEQYF
TRBD1 | TRBJ1-2 | NA | TRBV19 | TGTGCCAGTAACCCCGGGACAGGGCGCGAGGGCTACACCTTC | CASNPGTGREGYTF
TRBD1 | TRBJ1-4 | NA | TRBV2 | TGTGCCAGCAGTGATAGGGGGCTAACTAATGAAAAACTGTTTTTT | CASSDRGLTNEKLFF